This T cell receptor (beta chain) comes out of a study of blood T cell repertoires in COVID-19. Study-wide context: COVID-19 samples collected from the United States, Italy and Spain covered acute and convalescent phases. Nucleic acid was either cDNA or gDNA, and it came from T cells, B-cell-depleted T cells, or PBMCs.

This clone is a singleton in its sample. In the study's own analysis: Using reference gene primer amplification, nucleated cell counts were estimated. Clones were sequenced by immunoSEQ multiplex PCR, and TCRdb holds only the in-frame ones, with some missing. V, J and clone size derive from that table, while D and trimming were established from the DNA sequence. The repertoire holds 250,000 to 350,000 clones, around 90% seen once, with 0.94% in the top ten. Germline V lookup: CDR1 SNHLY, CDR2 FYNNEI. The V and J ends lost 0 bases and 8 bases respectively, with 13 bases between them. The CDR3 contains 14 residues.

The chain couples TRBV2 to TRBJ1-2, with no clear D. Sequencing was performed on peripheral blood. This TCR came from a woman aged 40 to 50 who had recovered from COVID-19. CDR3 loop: CASSEAVGVQGYTF. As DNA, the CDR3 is TGTGCCAGCAGTGAAGCGGTCGGGGTCCAGGGCTACACCTTC.